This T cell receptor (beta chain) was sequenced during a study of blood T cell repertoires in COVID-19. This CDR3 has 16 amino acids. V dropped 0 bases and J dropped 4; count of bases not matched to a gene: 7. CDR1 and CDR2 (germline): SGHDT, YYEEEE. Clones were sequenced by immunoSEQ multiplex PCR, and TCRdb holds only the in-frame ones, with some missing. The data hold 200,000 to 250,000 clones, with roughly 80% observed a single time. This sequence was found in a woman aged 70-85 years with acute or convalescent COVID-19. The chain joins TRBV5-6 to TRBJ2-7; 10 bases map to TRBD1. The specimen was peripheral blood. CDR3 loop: CASSLAPGQGRYEQYF. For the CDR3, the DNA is TGTGCCAGCAGCTTGGCCCCGGGACAGGGGAGGTACGAGCAGTACTTC. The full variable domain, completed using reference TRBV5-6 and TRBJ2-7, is DAGVTQSPTHLIKTRGQQVTLRCSPKSGHDTVSWYQQALGQGPQFIFQYYEEEERQRGNFPDRFSGHQFPNYSSELNVNALLLGDSALYLCASSLAPGQGRYEQYFGPGTRLTVT.